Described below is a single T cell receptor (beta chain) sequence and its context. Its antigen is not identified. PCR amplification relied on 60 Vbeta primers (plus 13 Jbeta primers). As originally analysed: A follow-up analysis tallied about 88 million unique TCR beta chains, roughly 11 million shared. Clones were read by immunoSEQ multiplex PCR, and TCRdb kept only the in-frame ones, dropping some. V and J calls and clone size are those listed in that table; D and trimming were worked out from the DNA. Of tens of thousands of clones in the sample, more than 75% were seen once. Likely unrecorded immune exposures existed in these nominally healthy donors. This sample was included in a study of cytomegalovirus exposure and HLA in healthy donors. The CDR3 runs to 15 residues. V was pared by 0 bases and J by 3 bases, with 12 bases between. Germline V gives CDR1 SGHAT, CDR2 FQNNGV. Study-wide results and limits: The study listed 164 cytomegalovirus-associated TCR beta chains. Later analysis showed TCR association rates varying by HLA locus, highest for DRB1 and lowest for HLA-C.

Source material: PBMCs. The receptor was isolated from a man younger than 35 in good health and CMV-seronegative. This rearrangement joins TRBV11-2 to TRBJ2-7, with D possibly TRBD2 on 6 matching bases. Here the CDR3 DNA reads TGTGCCAGCAGCTTAGAGGCGGGGCCTCGCTACGAGCAGTACTTC. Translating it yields CASSLEAGPRYEQYF.